The 19 T cell receptor beta chains given below trace back to one sample, sequenced in a study of control samples from healthy donors and cancer patients. Clones were read by immunoSEQ multiplex PCR, and TCRdb kept only the in-frame ones, dropping some. This table has 400,000 to 500,000 clones, around 90% appearing once. The sequenced sample consisted of PBMCs. These receptors all come from a man in his forties or fifties with head and neck cancer.

The count of this clone is one. This chain connects TRBV15 to TRBJ1-5; 8 bases are shared with TRBD1. Germline-derived CDR1 and CDR2 are LNHNV and YYDKDF (reference sequence). The CDR3 totals 15 residues. Losses at the gene ends were 7 bases for V and 2 bases for J; bases not matched to a gene: 7. In DNA form, the CDR3 reads TGTGCCACCAATACAGGGGGAAGGGGCAATCAGCCCCAGCATTTT. The encoded protein is CATNTGGRGNQPQHF. The variable domain in full, with the rest retrieved from reference TRBV15 and TRBJ1-5, is DAMVIQNPRYQVTQFGKPVTLSCSQTLNHNVMYWYQQKSSQAPKLLFHYYDKDFNNEADTPDNFQSRRPNTSFCFLDIRSPGLGDTAMYLCATNTGGRGNQPQHFGDGTRLSIL.

The chain combines TRBV28 with TRBJ1-6; perhaps TRBD1 as D (5 bases). Trimming cost V 7 bases and J 9 bases, with 16 bases left between them. Germline lookup yields CDR1 MDHEN and CDR2 SYDVKM. The CDR3 loop spans 14 amino acids. DNA for the CDR3: TGTGCCAGCATTCATCCGGGGGGGGGTTCACCCCTCCACTTT. Its translation is CASIHPGGGSPLHF.

CDR3 bases: TGCAGTGCTAGTTCGGAGGTTAATGAAAAACTGTTTTTT. This translates into CSASSEVNEKLFF. The chain uses TRBV20-1 and TRBJ1-4; D call uncertain. V lost 3 bases to trimming and J lost 4 bases, with 9 bases between them. Germline CDR1 and CDR2: DFQATT and SNEGSKA (reference sequence). CDR3 size: 13 residues.

V usage is TRBV13 and J usage is TRBJ1-1; 8 bases are shared with TRBD1. Germline loops: CDR1 PRHDT, CDR2 FYEKMQ (reference sequence). CDR3 length equals 17 residues. Trimming at V came to 4 bases and at J to 4 bases, leaving 14 bases not matched to a gene. The CDR3 sequence: CASSSWGYQGASTEAFF. The CDR3 DNA reads as TGTGCCAGCAGCTCATGGGGATACCAGGGGGCGAGCACTGAAGCTTTCTTT.

This chain connects TRBV30 to TRBJ2-5; no clear D gene. The J call may be wrong; the DNA end is better matched by TRBJ2-7. The CDR3 is made up of 14 amino acids. Germline lookup yields CDR1 GTSNPN and CDR2 SVGIG (reference sequence). The DNA for the CDR3 is TGTGCCTGGAGTGTAAGGCCGCCAACGAGCGAGCAGTACTTC. Residues: CAWSVRPPTSEQYF.

This clone was detected a few times. The chain combines TRBV12-3 or TRBV12-4 with TRBJ1-1; unclear D gene. The CDR3 is made up of 12 amino acids. Trimming took off 6 bases at V and 4 bases at J, with 9 bases between the two ends. CDR3 bases: TGTGCCAGCAGCATAAGGGTCACTGAAGCTTTCTTT. Translating it yields CASSIRVTEAFF.

The J gene is TRBJ2-7, the V gene TRBV21-1; TRBD1 reflects the table's D call only, with no check against the DNA. TRBV21-1 is deemed a pseudogene. This CDR3 has 14 amino acids. This CDR3 reads CASSNYRGAYEQYF. CDR3 coding DNA: TGTGCCAGCAGCAACTATAGGGGCGCCTACGAGCAGTACTTC.

This clone was seen only once. The J gene is TRBJ2-7, the V gene TRBV14; 7 bases align to TRBD1. There are 13 residues in the CDR3. With 6 bases clipped from V and 6 bases from J, the junction kept 8 bases outside the gene matches. CDR1 and CDR2 (germline): SGHDN, FVKESK. The CDR3 region has the DNA TGTGCCAGCAGGGCAGGGGGTATCGGCGAGCAGTACTTC. It codes for CASRAGGIGEQYF.

J is TRBJ1-2 and V is TRBV29-1; D is unresolved. CDR3 size: 14 residues. Trimming removed 4 bases at V and 1 base at J, with 13 bases between. Germline CDR1 SQVTM, CDR2 ANQGSEA. The CDR3 loop is CSVGSAGDNYGYTF. The CDR3 DNA is TGCAGCGTTGGTTCGGCAGGAGATAACTATGGCTACACCTTC.

The rearrangement joins TRBV3-1 (or the pseudogene TRBV3-2) to TRBJ2-7; TRBD1 is a possible D gene (5 bases). Trimming removed 4 bases at V and 2 bases at J, with 12 bases between. The CDR3 is made up of 14 amino acids. The germline V gene encodes CDR1 LGHDT and CDR2 YNNKEL (reference sequence). The CDR3 DNA sequence: TGTGCCAGCAGCCTAAGACAGAGTACCTACGAGCAGTACTTC. Translating it yields CASSLRQSTYEQYF.

The chain recombines TRBV12-3 or TRBV12-4 with TRBJ1-1; D unresolved. V was shortened by 3 bases and J by 11 bases, with 10 bases between the two germline ends. The CDR3 has 11 amino acids. The CDR3 bases are TGTGCCAGCAGTTTCGGGATGGGGGCTTTCTTT. Translated: CASSFGMGAFF.

The gene calls are TRBV6-5 and TRBJ1-6; D is ambiguous. V dropped 0 bases and J dropped 4 bases, with 10 bases sitting between them. CDR1 MNHEY and CDR2 SVGAGI come from the germline V gene. The CDR3 contains 16 residues. CDR3 amino acids: CASSYSKGKYNSPLHF. DNA of the CDR3: TGTGCCAGCAGTTACTCGAAAGGGAAATATAATTCACCCCTCCACTTT.

The chain couples TRBV30 to TRBJ1-1; D gene unclear. This CDR3 has 9 residues. Per the germline V gene, CDR1 is GTSNPN and CDR2 is SVGIG (reference sequence). The CDR3 sequence is CAATDLTFF. CDR3 in DNA: TGTGCTGCAACCGACCTGACTTTCTTT.

This clone was counted a single time. This chain connects TRBV19 to TRBJ2-1; unclear D gene. Germline V gene lookup returns CDR1 LNHDA and CDR2 SQIVND (reference sequence). The length of the CDR3 is 14 residues. V shed 4 bases and J shed 7 bases, with 14 bases lying between them. DNA of the CDR3: TGTGCCAGTAGTACCCCGCGGAGACGGAATGAGCAGTTCTTC. Translating gives CASSTPRRRNEQFF.

The sample holds a few counts of this clone. At one boundary the junction diverges from the germline segment, which might be a read error. The gene calls are TRBV7-6 and TRBJ1-5, with 10 bases matching TRBD1. This CDR3 spans 17 amino acids. From germline, CDR1 is SGHVS and CDR2 FNYEAQ. Written as DNA, the CDR3 is TGTGCCAGCAGTTTAGACCTATCGGGGACAGGGGCTCAGCCCCAGCATTTT. This codes for CASSLDLSGTGAQPQHF.

This clone has only one observation. The J gene is TRBJ2-5, the V gene TRBV5-1, with a weak D call TRBD1 (5 bases). In germline, CDR1 is SGHRS, CDR2 YFSETQ. Between the trimmed V and J ends, which lost 4 bases and 3 bases, there was a span of 16 bases. This CDR3 has 15 residues. This chain's CDR3 is CASSQDTPWEETQYF. In DNA form, the CDR3 reads TGCGCCAGCAGCCAGGACACGCCATGGGAAGAGACCCAGTACTTC.

This clone was observed once. The V and J genes are TRBV19 and TRBJ1-1; weak D call: TRBD1 (5 bases). In germline, CDR1 is LNHDA, CDR2 SQIVND (reference sequence). There are 14 residues in the CDR3. Trimming removed 3 bases at V and 0 bases at J, with 8 bases between. The CDR3 here is CASSMGRMNTEAFF. The CDR3 region has the DNA TGTGCCAGTAGTATGGGACGGATGAACACTGAAGCTTTCTTT.

The chain combines TRBV5-1 with TRBJ2-2; 8 bases are a match to TRBD2. The CDR3 length is 14 residues. CDR1 is SGHRS and CDR2 is YFSETQ in the germline V gene. Germline trimming cut 7 bases from V and 6 bases from J; bases unmatched to any gene: 8. This CDR3 is CASAGTRQPGELFF. CDR3 nucleotides: TGCGCCAGCGCCGGGACTAGGCAACCCGGGGAGCTGTTTTTT.

On this clone itself: Distinct nucleotide sequences in the sample also encode this CDR3. This chain connects TRBV6-5 to TRBJ2-7; no definite D call. The V gene lost 1 base and the J gene lost 4 bases, with 2 bases spanning the gap. The CDR3 totals 11 residues. CDR1 MNHEY and CDR2 SVGAGI come from the germline V gene. The CDR3 sequence is CASSYLYEQYF. The CDR3, as DNA: TGTGCCAGCAGTTACTTATACGAGCAGTACTTC.